Following are 9 T cell receptor beta chains from one sample sequenced in a study of cytomegalovirus exposure and HLA in healthy donors. The PCR made use of 60 Vbeta and 13 Jbeta primers. TCRdb's table, derived via immunoSEQ multiplex PCR, lists solely in-frame clones and lacks some. The sample table sets out some 130,000 clones. The sequencing input was PBMCs. These receptors were obtained from a woman aged 55-69 years in good health and CMV-seronegative.

The chain joins TRBV19 to TRBJ1-2, with no clear D. Germline values: CDR1 LNHDA, CDR2 SQIVND (reference sequence). Trimming shortened V by 10 bases and J by 4 bases, and 22 bases separated the two germline ends. This CDR3 has 15 amino acids. CDR3 residues: CATLLASRGVYGYTF. CDR3 nucleotide sequence: TGTGCCACCCTCCTCGCGTCTCGCGGGGTCTATGGCTACACCTTC.

The V and J genes are TRBV7-6 and TRBJ2-4; D is possibly TRBD2 (6 bases). CDR1 is SGHVS, CDR2 FNYEAQ, per germline. The V end was cut by 2 bases, the J end by 0 bases, with 23 bases between. The CDR3 has 20 residues. The CDR3 DNA reads TGTGCCAGCAGCTTAATGGAGATTTCACCCGGGGAGGTAGCCAAAAACATTCAGTACTTC. As protein: CASSLMEISPGEVAKNIQYF.

The V and J genes are TRBV7-9 and TRBJ1-5, with a weak D call TRBD1 (5 bases). V shed 1 base and J shed 8 bases, with 12 bases lying between them. This CDR3 comprises 14 residues. The germline CDR1 and CDR2 sequences are SEHNR and FQNEAQ (reference sequence). The CDR3 DNA is TGTGCCAGCAGCTTAGGACAGTGGGGTGAGCCCCAGCATTTT. This encodes CASSLGQWGEPQHF.

The chain joins TRBV5-4 to TRBJ2-3; 9 bases map to TRBD2. The V gene end was trimmed by 0 bases and the J gene end by 2 bases; junction bases not matched to a gene: 4. CDR1 and CDR2 (germline): SGHNT, YYREEE (reference sequence). The CDR3 loop spans 16 amino acids. CDR3 region: CASSLGAGGPTDTQYF. The CDR3 DNA is TGTGCCAGCAGCTTGGGGGCGGGAGGGCCCACAGATACGCAGTATTTT.

As for this clone: Sequence at one end of the junction differs from germline and may be a read error. V gene TRBV27 combines with J gene TRBJ2-2; D possibly corresponds to TRBD1 (6 bases). The CDR3 is 15 amino acids. CDR1 is MNHEY and CDR2 is SMNVEV in the germline V gene (reference sequence). The CDR3 protein is CASSRPTGKFGEPFF. The DNA for the CDR3 is TGTGCCAGCAGTCGGCCCACAGGGAAGTTCGGGGAGCCGTTTTTT.

The chain carries TRBV7-8 and TRBJ2-1; TRBD2 aligns across 10 bases. The CDR3 is 15 residues long. The trim removed 1 base at V and 14 bases at J, leaving 11 bases unmatched. Germline V gene sequence: CDR1 SGHVS, CDR2 FQNEAQ. CDR3 in amino acids: CASSLDLAGAPWEFF. CDR3 DNA sequence: TGTGCCAGCAGCTTAGATCTAGCGGGAGCCCCATGGGAGTTCTTC. Supplemented by reference TRBV7-8 and TRBJ2-1, the full variable domain reads GAGVSQSPRYKVAKRGQDVALRCDPISGHVSLFWYQQALGQGPEFLTYFQNEAQLDKSGLPSDRFFAERPEGSVSTLKIQRTQQEDSAVYLCASSLDLAGAPWEFFGPGTRLTVL.

The chain combines TRBV6-1 with TRBJ1-1; TRBD1 agrees at 7 bases. This CDR3 is 14 amino acids long. The V and J ends lost 7 bases and 7 bases, in that order; junction bases with no gene match: 12. From germline, CDR1 is MNHNS and CDR2 SASEGT. The CDR3 DNA reads as TGTGCCAGCACTAGGGGACAGCCCATCTATGAAGCTTTCTTT. Translating gives CASTRGQPIYEAFF.

The V and J genes are TRBV2 and TRBJ2-4, with D possibly TRBD1 on 5 matching bases. Trimming shortened V by 2 bases and J by 0 bases, and 11 bases separated the two germline ends. CDR1 is SNHLY and CDR2 is FYNNEI in the germline V gene. The CDR3 loop spans 16 amino acids. CDR3 in amino acids: CASSEMAGIAKNIQYF. For the CDR3, the DNA is TGTGCCAGCAGTGAAATGGCAGGGATAGCCAAAAACATTCAGTACTTC.

This chain joins TRBV5-1 and TRBJ2-7; D may be TRBD2 (5 bases). The CDR3 is made up of 11 amino acids. Germline V gene data show CDR1 as SGHRS and CDR2 as YFSETQ. V lost 3 bases and J 5 bases, leaving 6 bases between the germline ends. The chain's CDR3 is CASSSEDEQYF. The CDR3 DNA is TGCGCCAGCAGCTCGGAGGACGAGCAGTACTTC.